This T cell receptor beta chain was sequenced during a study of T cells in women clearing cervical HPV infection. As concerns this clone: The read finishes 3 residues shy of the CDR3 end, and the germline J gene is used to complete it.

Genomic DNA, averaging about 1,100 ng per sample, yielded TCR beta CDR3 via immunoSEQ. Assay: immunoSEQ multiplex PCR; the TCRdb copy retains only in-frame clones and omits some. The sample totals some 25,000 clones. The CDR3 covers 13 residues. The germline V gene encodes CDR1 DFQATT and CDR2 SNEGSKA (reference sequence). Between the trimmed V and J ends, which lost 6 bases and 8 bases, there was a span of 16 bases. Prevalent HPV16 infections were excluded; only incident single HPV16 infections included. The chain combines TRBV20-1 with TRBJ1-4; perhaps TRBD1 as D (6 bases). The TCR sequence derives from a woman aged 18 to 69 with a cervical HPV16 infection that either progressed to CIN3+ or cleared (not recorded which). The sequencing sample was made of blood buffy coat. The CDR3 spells CSAPEQGREKLFF. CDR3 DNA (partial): TGCAGTGCCCCTGAACAGGGAAGGGAAAAA.